A single sample gave rise to the 9 T cell receptor beta chains below, sequenced in a study of T cell repertoires in cytomegalovirus infection. One entry per CDR3 protein results from TCRdb running MiXCR on the reads. The data contain 740,000 or so distinct CDR3 sequences, less than 40% of them singletons. Sequencing was performed on PBMCs. These TCRs come from a human donor in good health (CMV status not recorded). Some clones in this sample may be carry-over from other donors' samples.

With respect to this clonotype: One end of the junction varies from germline; a read error may be responsible. This sequence joins TRBV11-2 and TRBJ2-3; a weak D match, TRBD1 (6 bases). The germline gives CDR1 SGHAT, CDR2 FQNNGV. This CDR3 contains 15 residues. The CDR3 DNA sequence: TGTGCCAGCAGATCCCGGACAGACCTCACAGATACGCAGTGTTTT. This encodes CASRSRTDLTDTQCF.

This chain links TRBV20-1 with TRBJ2-1, with 9 bases that match TRBD2. V was pared by 1 base and J by 2 bases, with 6 bases of the junction left unmatched. The CDR3 extends over 16 amino acids. Germline V lookup: CDR1 DFQATT, CDR2 SNEGSKA (reference sequence). CDR3 in DNA: TGCAGTGCTAGAGTTCTAGCGGGGTCGACCTACAATGAGCAGTTCTTC. Translation: CSARVLAGSTYNEQFF.

Note on this clonotype: This may be a read error, as it is one base from a much larger clone. The rearrangement links TRBV7-2 to TRBJ2-1; weak D call: TRBD2 (6 bases). The germline V gene has CDR1 SGHTA and CDR2 FQGNSA. The length of the CDR3 is 20 residues. Trimming took off 5 bases at V and 0 bases at J, with 26 bases between the two ends. The CDR3 loop is CASSPLRESGDLSSYNEQFF. CDR3 coding DNA: TGTGCCAGCAGCCCCCTCAGAGAGTCGGGGGACCTAAGCTCCTACAATGAGCAGTTCTTC.

This clonotype has just a few counts. V gene TRBV7-6 combines with J gene TRBJ2-1; TRBD1 might be the D (5 bases). CDR1 SGHVS and CDR2 FNYEAQ come from the germline V gene. The CDR3 contains 17 residues. V was shortened by 4 bases and J by 6 bases, with 22 bases between the two germline ends. The CDR3 DNA reads as TGTGCCAGCAGCTCCCCCAAGGGGATGCCCGACTCCAATGAGCAGTTCTTC. Residues: CASSSPKGMPDSNEQFF.

As concerns this clonotype: One end of the junction is discordant with germline, which a read error may explain. This chain links TRBV6-1 with TRBJ1-2; D call uncertain. The CDR3 is 14 amino acids. Per germline, CDR1 MNHNS and CDR2 SASEGT. Here the CDR3 reads CASSDQGPSSGYSF. The CDR3 nucleotides read TGTGCCAGCAGTGACCAAGGACCGAGCTCTGGCTACTCCTTC.

V gene TRBV7-2 combines with J gene TRBJ1-1, with a tentative D call TRBD1 (5 bases). CDR1 and CDR2 (germline): SGHTA, FQGNSA. With 6 bases removed from V and 3 bases from J, the gap between germline ends came to 17 bases. The CDR3 extends over 15 amino acids. The CDR3 bases are TGTGCCAGCAGTCCCAATTGGGCAGGGTACACTGAAGCTTTCTTT. It yields the protein CASSPNWAGYTEAFF.

Comments on this clonotype: This may be a read error: a much more frequent sequence differs by one nucleotide. No conserved phenylalanine or tryptophan ends this CDR3, so it is likely a read error. The V call is TRBV6-5, the J call TRBJ1-2; 10 bases line up with TRBD1. V shed 4 bases, J shed 4 bases, and the junction held 12 bases outside the gene matches. In germline, CDR1 is MNHEY, CDR2 SVGAGI. The CDR3 runs 17 residues. DNA of the CDR3: TGTGCCAGCAGTTCGACTCTTGGACAGGGGGTCGTCTATGGCTACACCTTA. Translation: CASSSTLGQGVVYGYTL.

The table lists this clonotype with a few counts. The V gene is TRBV19, the J gene TRBJ2-1; 10 nucleotides agree with TRBD2. V lost 5 bases, J lost 9 bases, and 10 bases stayed unmatched. CDR3 length: 15 amino acids. The germline V gene encodes CDR1 LNHDA and CDR2 SQIVND (reference sequence). This CDR3 is CASSPAGTSVREQFF. CDR3 nucleotides: TGTGCCAGTAGTCCCGCGGGGACTAGCGTACGTGAGCAGTTCTTC.

This clonotype has more than one count but fewer than ten. J is TRBJ2-5 and V is TRBV28, with 9 positions matching TRBD2. The CDR3 runs 15 residues. Germline trimming cut 7 bases from V and 5 bases from J; bases unmatched to any gene: 11. Germline V gene lookup returns CDR1 MDHEN and CDR2 SYDVKM. CDR3 residues: CASTPLSGRWETQYF. The CDR3 nucleotides are TGTGCCAGCACCCCCCTTAGCGGGAGATGGGAGACCCAGTACTTC.